One TCR beta chain is described in this entry. What it recognizes is unknown. This sample was taken from a study of T cell responses to AZD1222 COVID-19 vaccine. General study results and limits: Per reports, nearly half of all spike-specific TCRs target regions that are unmutated in variants. Most donors were white British, females outnumbered males, and clonal diversity was possibly underestimated. Seropositive at baseline were only a handful of AZD1222 recipients.

The CDR3 covers 12 residues. V gave up 4 bases and J gave up 9 bases, with 11 bases separating them. The V gene's germline CDR1 is SGHTA and CDR2 FQGTGA. The protocol was immunoSEQ multiplex PCR, while the TCRdb copy is restricted to in-frame clones and leaves out a portion. The sample records tens of thousands of clones, roughly 84% being singletons. The sample was peripheral blood, taken on day 0 of AZD1222 vaccination. The receptor comes from an adult in good health. This chain links TRBV7-3 with TRBJ2-3; D is perhaps TRBD2 (6 bases). CDR3 nucleotide sequence: TGTGCCAGCAGCTACACAGGAGGGACGCAGTATTTT. This codes for CASSYTGGTQYF.